These T cell receptor beta chains were read from a single sample in a study of blood T cell repertoires in COVID-19. Some clones are missing from TCRdb's copy, which holds only in-frame ones; the method was immunoSEQ multiplex PCR. The repertoire has about 310,000 clones, around nine tenths of them found once; the top ten carry 1%. The sequenced sample consisted of peripheral blood. Receptor source: a man aged 50-60 years with active or convalescent COVID-19. Each CDR3 is given with its conserved first and last residue. Fields, in order: J gene, D gene, clone size, V gene, CDR3 protein, CDR3 DNA. A D gene is named only where the DNA matches it firmly. Not every row has a clone size; where given, it reads once, few, many or a size class.

TRBJ2-5 TRBD2 NA TRBV5-4 CASSLVLAGKETQYF TGTGCCAGCAGCTTGGTTCTAGCGGGAAAAGAGACCCAGTACTTC
TRBJ1-2 TRBD1 NA TRBV19 CASSQTGNYGYTF TGTGCCAGTAGCCAGACAGGGAACTATGGCTACACCTTC
TRBJ2-7 NA NA TRBV30 CAWSVRGGFEPYEQYF TGTGCCTGGAGTGTACGAGGGGGATTTGAACCCTACGAGCAGTACTTC
TRBJ2-7 TRBD1 NA TRBV19 CASTYTGQRPVSSYEQYF TGTGCCAGTACTTACACGGGACAGCGACCTGTAAGCTCCTACGAGCAGTACTTC
TRBJ1-1 NA NA TRBV30 CAWSVRGVGTEAFF TGTGCCTGGAGTGTAAGGGGTGTGGGCACTGAAGCTTTCTTT
TRBJ2-3 NA NA TRBV6-2/TRBV6-3 CASSYATRGTQYF TGTGCCAGCAGTTACGCGACTAGAGGTACGCAGTATTTT
TRBJ2-1 TRBD2 NA TRBV27 CASSLWVAGGHNEQFF TGTGCCAGCAGTTTATGGGTCGCGGGAGGCCACAATGAGCAGTTCTTC
TRBJ1-1 TRBD1 NA TRBV28 CASSPPGQGPEAFF TGTGCCAGCAGTCCTCCGGGACAGGGACCTGAAGCTTTCTTT
TRBJ2-1 NA NA TRBV27 CASSASGHVFEQFF TGTGCCAGCAGTGCCTCGGGACATGTCTTTGAGCAGTTCTTC
TRBJ1-2 NA NA TRBV28 CASSVQGNYGYTF TGTGCCAGCAGTGTTCAGGGGAACTATGGCTACACCTTC
TRBJ1-2 TRBD1 NA TRBV18 CASSPDRGNYGYTF TGTGCCAGCTCACCCGACAGGGGTAACTATGGCTACACCTTC
TRBJ2-5 TRBD1 NA TRBV7-8 CASSFKGAQETQYF TGTGCCAGCAGCTTTAAGGGGGCCCAAGAGACCCAGTACTTC
TRBJ2-7 TRBD1 NA TRBV7-6 CASSRQGTYEQYF TGTGCCAGCAGCCGACAGGGTACATACGAGCAGTACTTC
TRBJ1-6 TRBD1 NA TRBV7-3 CASSLTEGGGFSPLHF TGTGCCAGCAGCTTAACGGAAGGGGGCGGCTTTTCACCCCTCCACTTT
TRBJ2-7 TRBD1 NA TRBV5-5 CASSRTPGTGGAYEQYF TGTGCCAGCAGTCGTACCCCCGGGACAGGGGGCGCTTACGAGCAGTACTTC
TRBJ2-1 TRBD2 few TRBV6-1 CASSGGQGRLSGRAYNEQFF TGTGCCAGCAGTGGGGGGCAGGGTAGGTTAAGCGGGAGGGCCTACAATGAGCAGTTCTTC
TRBJ1-4 TRBD1 NA TRBV4-1 CASSQPWRGLATNEKLFF TGCGCCAGCAGCCAACCATGGAGGGGGCTAGCAACTAATGAAAAACTGTTTTTT
TRBJ1-5 NA NA TRBV4-1 CASSQQFTGPHLYQPQHF TGCGCCAGCAGCCAACAATTTACAGGGCCTCACCTCTATCAGCCCCAGCATTTT
TRBJ1-2 NA NA TRBV6-5 CASTETTAYYGYTF TGTGCCAGCACCGAAACGACAGCCTACTATGGCTACACCTTC
TRBJ2-7 TRBD1 NA TRBV12-3/TRBV12-4 CASSRDRGDEQYF TGTGCCAGCAGCCGGGACAGGGGGGACGAGCAGTACTTC
TRBJ2-1 TRBD1 NA TRBV28 CASIGRDRLNNEQFF TGTGCCAGCATCGGACGGGACAGGTTAAACAATGAGCAGTTCTTC
TRBJ1-1 NA NA TRBV4-1 CASRLRERETEAFF TGCGCCAGCAGGTTACGGGAACGAGAGACTGAAGCTTTCTTT
TRBJ1-2 NA NA TRBV19 CASSTTKLTENYGHTF TGTGCCAGTAGTACGACAAAACTGACAGAAAACTATGGCCACACCTTC
TRBJ2-7 NA once TRBV10-3 CAISEWGLEQYF TGTGCCATCAGTGAGTGGGGGCTCGAGCAGTACTTC
TRBJ1-1 NA once TRBV18 CASSLSSPTLDTEAFF TGTGCCAGCTCACTAAGTTCTCCCACTCTTGACACTGAAGCTTTCTTT
TRBJ1-4 NA NA TRBV2 CASSAEAFNEKLFF TGTGCCAGCAGTGCTGAAGCCTTTAATGAAAAACTGTTTTTT
TRBJ1-1 NA NA TRBV12-3/TRBV12-4 CASRVAAGTEAFF TGTGCCAGCAGGGTCGCGGCCGGGACTGAAGCTTTCTTT